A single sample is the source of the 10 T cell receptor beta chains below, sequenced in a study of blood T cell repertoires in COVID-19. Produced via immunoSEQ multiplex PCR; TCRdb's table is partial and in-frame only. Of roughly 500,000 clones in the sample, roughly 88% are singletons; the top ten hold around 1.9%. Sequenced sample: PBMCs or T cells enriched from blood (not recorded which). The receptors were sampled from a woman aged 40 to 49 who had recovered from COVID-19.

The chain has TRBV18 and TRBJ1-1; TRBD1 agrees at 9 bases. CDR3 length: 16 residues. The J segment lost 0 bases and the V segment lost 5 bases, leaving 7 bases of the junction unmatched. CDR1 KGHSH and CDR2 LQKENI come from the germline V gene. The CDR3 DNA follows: TGTGCCAGCTCATCAGGGACAGGGAAGATGAACACTGAAGCTTTCTTT. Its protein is CASSSGTGKMNTEAFF.

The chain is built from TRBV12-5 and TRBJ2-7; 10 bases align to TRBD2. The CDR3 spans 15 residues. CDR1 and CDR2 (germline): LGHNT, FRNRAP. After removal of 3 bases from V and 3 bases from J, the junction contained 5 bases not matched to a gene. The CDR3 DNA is TGTGCTAGTGGTTTAAAAACTAGCGGGAACTACGAGCAGTACTTC. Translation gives CASGLKTSGNYEQYF.

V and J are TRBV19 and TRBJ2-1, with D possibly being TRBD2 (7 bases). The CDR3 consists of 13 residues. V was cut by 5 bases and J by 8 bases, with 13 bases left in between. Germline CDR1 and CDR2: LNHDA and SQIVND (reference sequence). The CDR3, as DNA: TGTGCCAGTAGTCGGAGGGGGGGCGATGAGCAGTTCTTC. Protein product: CASSRRGGDEQFF.

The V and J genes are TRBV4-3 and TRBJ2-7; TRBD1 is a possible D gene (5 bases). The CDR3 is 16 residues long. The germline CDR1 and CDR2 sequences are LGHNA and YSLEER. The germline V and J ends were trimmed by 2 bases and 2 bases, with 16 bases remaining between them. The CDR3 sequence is CASSQIQAGNTYEQYF. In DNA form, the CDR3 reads TGCGCCAGCAGCCAAATACAGGCAGGGAATACCTACGAGCAGTACTTC.

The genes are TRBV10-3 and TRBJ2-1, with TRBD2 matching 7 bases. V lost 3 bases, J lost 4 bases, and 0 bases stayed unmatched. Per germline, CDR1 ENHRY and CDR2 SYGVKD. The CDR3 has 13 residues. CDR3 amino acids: CAISELAYNEQFF. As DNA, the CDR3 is TGTGCCATCAGTGAACTAGCGTACAATGAGCAGTTCTTC.

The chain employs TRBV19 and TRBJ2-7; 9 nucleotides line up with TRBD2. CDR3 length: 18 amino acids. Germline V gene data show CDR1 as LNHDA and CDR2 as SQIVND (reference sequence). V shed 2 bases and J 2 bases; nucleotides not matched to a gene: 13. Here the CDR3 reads CASSIRSGAGGFTYEQYF. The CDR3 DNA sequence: TGTGCCAGTAGTATACGCAGCGGGGCGGGAGGGTTTACCTACGAGCAGTACTTC.

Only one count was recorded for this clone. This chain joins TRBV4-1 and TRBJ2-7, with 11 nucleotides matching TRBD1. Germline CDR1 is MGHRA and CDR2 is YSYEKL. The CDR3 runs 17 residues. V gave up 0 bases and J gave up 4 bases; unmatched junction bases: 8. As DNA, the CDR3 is TGCGCCAGCAGCCAAGAGCGGGGGGACAGGGGGTTTTACGAGCAGTACTTC. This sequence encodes CASSQERGDRGFYEQYF.

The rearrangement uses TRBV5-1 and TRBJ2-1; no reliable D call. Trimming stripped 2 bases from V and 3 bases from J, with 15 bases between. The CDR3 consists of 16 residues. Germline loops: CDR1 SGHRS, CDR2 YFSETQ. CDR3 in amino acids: CASSLIDTPVYNEQFF. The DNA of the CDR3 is TGCGCCAGCAGCTTAATAGACACACCCGTCTACAATGAGCAGTTCTTC.

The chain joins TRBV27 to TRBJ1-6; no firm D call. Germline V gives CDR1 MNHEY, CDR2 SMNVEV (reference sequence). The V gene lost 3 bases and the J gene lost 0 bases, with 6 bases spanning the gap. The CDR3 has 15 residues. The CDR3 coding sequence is TGTGCCAGCAGTTTGGGGAGCTCCTATAATTCACCCCTCCACTTT. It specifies CASSLGSSYNSPLHF.

CDR3 loop: CASSPRQGSTDTQYF. The CDR3 DNA sequence: TGTGCCAGCTCACCACGGCAGGGGAGCACAGATACGCAGTATTTT. This chain joins TRBV18 and TRBJ2-3, with D tentatively TRBD1 (6 bases). Germline V gene lookup returns CDR1 KGHSH and CDR2 LQKENI. Trimming removed 1 base from V and 0 bases from J, with 8 bases in between. CDR3 length equals 15 residues. Looking up the rest from reference TRBV18 and TRBJ2-3 gives the full variable domain: NAGVMQNPRHLVRRRGQEARLRCSPMKGHSHVYWYRQLPEEGLKFMVYLQKENIIDESGMPKERFSAEFPKEGPSILRIQQVVRGDSAAYFCASSPRQGSTDTQYFGPGTRLTVL.